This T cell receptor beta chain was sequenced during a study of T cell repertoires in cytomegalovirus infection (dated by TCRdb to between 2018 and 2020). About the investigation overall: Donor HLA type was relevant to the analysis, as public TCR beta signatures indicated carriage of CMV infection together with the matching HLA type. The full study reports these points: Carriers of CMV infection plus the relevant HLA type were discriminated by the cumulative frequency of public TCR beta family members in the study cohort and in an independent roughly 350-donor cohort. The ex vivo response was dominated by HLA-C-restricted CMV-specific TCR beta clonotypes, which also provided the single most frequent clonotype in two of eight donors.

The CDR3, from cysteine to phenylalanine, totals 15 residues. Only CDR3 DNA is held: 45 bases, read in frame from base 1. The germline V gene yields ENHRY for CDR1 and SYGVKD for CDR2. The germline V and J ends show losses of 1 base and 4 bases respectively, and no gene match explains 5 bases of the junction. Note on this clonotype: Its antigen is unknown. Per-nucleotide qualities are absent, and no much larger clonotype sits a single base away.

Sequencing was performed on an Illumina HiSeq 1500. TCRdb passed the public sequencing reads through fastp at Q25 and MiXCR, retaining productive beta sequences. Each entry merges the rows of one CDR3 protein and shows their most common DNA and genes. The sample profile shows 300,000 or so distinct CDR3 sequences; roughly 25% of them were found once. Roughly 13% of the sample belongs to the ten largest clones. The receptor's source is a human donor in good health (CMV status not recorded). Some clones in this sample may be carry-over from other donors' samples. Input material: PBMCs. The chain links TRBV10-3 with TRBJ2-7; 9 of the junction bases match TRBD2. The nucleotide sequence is TGTGCCATCAGTGAGTACGATAGCGGGGGTTACGAGCAGTACTTC. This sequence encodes CAISEYDSGGYEQYF.